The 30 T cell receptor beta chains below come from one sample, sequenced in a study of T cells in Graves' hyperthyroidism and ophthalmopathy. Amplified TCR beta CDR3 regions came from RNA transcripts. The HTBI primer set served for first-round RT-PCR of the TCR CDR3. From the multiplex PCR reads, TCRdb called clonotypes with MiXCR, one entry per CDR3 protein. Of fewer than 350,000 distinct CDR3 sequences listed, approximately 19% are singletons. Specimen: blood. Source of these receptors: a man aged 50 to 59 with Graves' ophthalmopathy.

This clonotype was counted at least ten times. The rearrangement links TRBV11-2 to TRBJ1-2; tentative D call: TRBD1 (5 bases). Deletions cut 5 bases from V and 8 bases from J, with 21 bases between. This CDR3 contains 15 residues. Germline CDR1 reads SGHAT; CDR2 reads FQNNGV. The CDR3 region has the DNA TGTGCCAGCAGCCAGGGCAATCTCGGTAGAATGGGCTACACCTTC. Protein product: CASSQGNLGRMGYTF.

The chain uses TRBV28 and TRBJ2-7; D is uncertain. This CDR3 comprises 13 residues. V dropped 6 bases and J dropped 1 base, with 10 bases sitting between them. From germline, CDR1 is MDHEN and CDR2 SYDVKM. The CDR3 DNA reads TGTGCCAGCAGCCCAGAAGATTCCTACGAGCAGTACTTC. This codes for CASSPEDSYEQYF. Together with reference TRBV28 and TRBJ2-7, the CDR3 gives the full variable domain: DVKVTQSSRYLVKRTGEKVFLECVQDMDHENMFWYRQDPGLGLRLIYFSYDVKMKEKGDIPEGYSVSREKKERFSLILESASTNQTSMYLCASSPEDSYEQYFGPGTRLTVT.

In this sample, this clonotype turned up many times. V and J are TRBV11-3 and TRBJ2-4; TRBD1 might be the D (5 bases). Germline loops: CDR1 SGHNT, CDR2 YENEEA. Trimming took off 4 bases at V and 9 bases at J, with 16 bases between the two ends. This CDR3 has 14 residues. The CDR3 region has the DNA TGTGCCAGCAGCTGGCCCGGGCCCCAGGGCATTCAGTACTTC. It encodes CASSWPGPQGIQYF.

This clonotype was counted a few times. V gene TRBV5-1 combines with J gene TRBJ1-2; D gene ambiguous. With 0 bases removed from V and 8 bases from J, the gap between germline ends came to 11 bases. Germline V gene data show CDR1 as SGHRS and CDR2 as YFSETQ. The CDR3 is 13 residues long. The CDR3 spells CASSLVAHEGYTF. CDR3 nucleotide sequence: TGCGCCAGCAGCTTGGTCGCCCATGAGGGCTACACCTTC.

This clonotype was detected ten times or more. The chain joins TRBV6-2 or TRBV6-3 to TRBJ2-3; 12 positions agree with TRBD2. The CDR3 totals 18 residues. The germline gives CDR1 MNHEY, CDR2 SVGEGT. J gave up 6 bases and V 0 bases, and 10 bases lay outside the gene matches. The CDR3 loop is CASSYSTSGSDFTDTQYF. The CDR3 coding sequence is TGTGCCAGCAGTTACTCGACTAGCGGGAGTGATTTTACGGATACGCAGTATTTT.

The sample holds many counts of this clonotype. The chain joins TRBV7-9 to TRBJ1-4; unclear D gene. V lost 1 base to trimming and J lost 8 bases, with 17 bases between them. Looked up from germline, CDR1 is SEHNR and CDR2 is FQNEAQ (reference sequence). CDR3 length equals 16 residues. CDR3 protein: CASSLGRTEGGEKLFF. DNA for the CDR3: TGTGCCAGCAGCTTAGGAAGGACGGAGGGTGGAGAAAAACTGTTTTTT.

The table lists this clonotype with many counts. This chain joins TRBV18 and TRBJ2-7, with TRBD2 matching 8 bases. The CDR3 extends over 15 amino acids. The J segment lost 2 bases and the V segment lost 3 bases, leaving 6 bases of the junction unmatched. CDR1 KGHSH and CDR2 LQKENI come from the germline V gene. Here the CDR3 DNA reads TGTGCCAGCTCACCTACGCGGGGGGCCCCCTACGAGCAGTACTTC. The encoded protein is CASSPTRGAPYEQYF.

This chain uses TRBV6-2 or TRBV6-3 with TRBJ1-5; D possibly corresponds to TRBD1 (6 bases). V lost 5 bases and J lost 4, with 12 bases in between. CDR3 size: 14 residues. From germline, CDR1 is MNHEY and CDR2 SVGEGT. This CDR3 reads CASSDGGGNQPQHF. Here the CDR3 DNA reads TGTGCCAGCAGTGACGGAGGGGGTAATCAGCCCCAGCATTTT.

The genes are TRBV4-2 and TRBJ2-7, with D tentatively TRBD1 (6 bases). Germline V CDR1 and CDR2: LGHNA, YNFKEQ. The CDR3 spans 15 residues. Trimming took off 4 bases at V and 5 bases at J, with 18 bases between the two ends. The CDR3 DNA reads TGTGCCAGCAGCCGCAACACAGGGTTCGCGAACGAGCAGTACTTC. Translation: CASSRNTGFANEQYF.

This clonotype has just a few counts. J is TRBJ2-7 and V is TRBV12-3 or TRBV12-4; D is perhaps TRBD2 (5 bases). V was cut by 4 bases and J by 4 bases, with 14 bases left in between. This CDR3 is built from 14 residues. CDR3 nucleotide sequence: TGTGCCAGCAGTTGGACCCCGGGATCATACGAGCAGTACTTC. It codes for CASSWTPGSYEQYF.

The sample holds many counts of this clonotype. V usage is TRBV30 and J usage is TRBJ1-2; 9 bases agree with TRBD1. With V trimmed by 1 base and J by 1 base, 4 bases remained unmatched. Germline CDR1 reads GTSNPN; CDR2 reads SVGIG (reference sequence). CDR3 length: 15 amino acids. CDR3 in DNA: TGTGCCTGGAGTGAACCGGACAGGGGTAACTATGGCTACACCTTC. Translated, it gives CAWSEPDRGNYGYTF.

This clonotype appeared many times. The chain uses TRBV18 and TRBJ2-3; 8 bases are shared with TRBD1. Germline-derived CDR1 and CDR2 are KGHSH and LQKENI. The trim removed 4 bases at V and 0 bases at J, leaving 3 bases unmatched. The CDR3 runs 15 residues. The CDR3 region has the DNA TGTGCCAGCTCACGGACAGGGCCTAGCACAGATACGCAGTATTTT. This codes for CASSRTGPSTDTQYF.

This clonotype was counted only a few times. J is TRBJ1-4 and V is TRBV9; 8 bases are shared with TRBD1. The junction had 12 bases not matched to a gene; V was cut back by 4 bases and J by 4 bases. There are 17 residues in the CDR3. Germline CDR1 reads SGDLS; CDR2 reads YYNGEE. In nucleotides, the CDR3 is TGTGCCAGCAGCCCCCGGAGGGGGACAGGTGGTAATGAAAAACTGTTTTTT. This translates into CASSPRRGTGGNEKLFF.

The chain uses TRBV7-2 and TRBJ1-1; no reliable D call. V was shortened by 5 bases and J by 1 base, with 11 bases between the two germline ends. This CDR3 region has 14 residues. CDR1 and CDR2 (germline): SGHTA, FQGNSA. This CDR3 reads CASSRRTENTEAFF. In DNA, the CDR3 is TGTGCCAGCAGCCGGCGGACCGAGAACACTGAAGCTTTCTTT.

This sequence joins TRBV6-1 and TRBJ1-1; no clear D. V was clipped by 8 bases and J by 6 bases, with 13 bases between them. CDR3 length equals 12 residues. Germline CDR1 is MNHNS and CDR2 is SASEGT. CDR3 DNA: TGTGCCAGCCTTGGACCCGGAGCTGAAGCTTTCTTT. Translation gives CASLGPGAEAFF.

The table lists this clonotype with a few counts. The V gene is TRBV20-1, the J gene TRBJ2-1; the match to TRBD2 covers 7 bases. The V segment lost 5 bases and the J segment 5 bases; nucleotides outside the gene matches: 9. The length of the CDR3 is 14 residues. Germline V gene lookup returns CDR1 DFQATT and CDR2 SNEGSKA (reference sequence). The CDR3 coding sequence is TGCAGTGCTCCTCGGGGAGCGGGGAACAATGAGCAGTTCTTC. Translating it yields CSAPRGAGNNEQFF.

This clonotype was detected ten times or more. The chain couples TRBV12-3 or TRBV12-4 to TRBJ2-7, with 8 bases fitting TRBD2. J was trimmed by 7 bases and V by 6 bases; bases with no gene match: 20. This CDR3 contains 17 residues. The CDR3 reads CASSLTAGGRTLREQYF. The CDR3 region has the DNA TGTGCCAGCAGCCTAACCGCGGGGGGTCGAACACTGCGGGAGCAGTACTTC.

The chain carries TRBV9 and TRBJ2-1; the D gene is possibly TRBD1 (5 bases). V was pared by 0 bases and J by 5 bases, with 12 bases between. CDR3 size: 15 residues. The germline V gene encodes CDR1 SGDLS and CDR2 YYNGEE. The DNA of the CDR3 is TGTGCCAGCAGCGTAGACCACAGGTTTAACAATGAGCAGTTCTTC. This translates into CASSVDHRFNNEQFF.

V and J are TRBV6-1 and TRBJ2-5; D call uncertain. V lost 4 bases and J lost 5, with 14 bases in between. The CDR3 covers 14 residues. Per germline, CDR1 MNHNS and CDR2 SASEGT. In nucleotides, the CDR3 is TGTGCCAGCAGTGGAAACGACGGGCCGGAGACCCAGTACTTC. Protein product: CASSGNDGPETQYF.

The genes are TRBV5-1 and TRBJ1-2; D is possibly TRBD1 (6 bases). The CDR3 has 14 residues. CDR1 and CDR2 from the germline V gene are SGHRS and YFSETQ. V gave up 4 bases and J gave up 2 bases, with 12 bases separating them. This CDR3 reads CASSPGTPNYGYTF. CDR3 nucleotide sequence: TGCGCCAGCAGCCCGGGGACACCCAACTATGGCTACACCTTC.

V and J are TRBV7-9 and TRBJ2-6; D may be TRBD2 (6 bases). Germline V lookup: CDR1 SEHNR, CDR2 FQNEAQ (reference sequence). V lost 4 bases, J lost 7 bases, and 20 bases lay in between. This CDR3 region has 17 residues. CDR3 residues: CASSSLGRRVGANVLTF. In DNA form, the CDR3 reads TGTGCCAGCAGCTCCCTAGGGCGGAGGGTCGGTGCCAACGTCCTGACTTTC. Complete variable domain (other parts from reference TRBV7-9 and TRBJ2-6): DTGVSQNPRHKITKRGQNVTFRCDPISEHNRLYWYRQTLGQGPEFLTYFQNEAQLEKSRLLSDRFSAERPKGSFSTLEIQRTEQGDSAMYLCASSSLGRRVGANVLTFGAGSRLTVL.

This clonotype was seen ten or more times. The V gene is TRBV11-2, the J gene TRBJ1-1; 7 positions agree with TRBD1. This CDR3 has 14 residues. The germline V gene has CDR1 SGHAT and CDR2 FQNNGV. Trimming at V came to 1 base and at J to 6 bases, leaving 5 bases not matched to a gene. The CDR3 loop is CASSLGGRGSEAFF. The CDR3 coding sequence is TGTGCCAGCAGCTTAGGTGGCAGGGGGTCTGAAGCTTTCTTT.

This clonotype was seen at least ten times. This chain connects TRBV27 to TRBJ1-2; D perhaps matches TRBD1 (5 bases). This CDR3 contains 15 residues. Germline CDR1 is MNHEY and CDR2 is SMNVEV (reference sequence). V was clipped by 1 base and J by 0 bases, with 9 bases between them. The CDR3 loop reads CASSLLGGTNYGYTF. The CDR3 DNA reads TGTGCCAGCAGTTTATTGGGGGGAACTAACTATGGCTACACCTTC.

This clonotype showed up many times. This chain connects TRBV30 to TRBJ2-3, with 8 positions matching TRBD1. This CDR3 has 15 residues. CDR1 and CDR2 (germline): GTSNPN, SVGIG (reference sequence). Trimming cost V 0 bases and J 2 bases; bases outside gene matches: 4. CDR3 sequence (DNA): TGTGCCTGGAGTGTACAGGGGGAGGACACAGATACGCAGTATTTT. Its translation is CAWSVQGEDTDTQYF.

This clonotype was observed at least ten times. The CDR3 nucleotides read TGTGCCAGCAGTGTACTGGACAGCTCTGAAGCTTTCTTT. It specifies CASSVLDSSEAFF. This chain uses TRBV6-1 with TRBJ1-1; TRBD1 is a possible D gene (6 bases). From germline, CDR1 is MNHNS and CDR2 SASEGT. V was shortened by 4 bases and J by 6 bases, with 12 bases between the two germline ends. This CDR3 comprises 13 residues.

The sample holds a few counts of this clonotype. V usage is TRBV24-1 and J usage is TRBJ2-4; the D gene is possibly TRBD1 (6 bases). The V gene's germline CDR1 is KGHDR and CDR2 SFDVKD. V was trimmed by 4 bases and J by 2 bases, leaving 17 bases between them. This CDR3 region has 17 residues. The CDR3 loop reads CATSDPKSDRTKNIQYF. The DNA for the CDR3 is TGTGCCACCAGTGACCCGAAGTCGGACAGAACCAAAAACATTCAGTACTTC.

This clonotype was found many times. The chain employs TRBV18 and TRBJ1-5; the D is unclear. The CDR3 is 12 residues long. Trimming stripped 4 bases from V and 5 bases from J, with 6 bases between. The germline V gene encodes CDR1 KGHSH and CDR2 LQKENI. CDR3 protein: CASSQGDQPQHF. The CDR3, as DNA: TGTGCCAGCTCACAGGGAGATCAGCCCCAGCATTTT.

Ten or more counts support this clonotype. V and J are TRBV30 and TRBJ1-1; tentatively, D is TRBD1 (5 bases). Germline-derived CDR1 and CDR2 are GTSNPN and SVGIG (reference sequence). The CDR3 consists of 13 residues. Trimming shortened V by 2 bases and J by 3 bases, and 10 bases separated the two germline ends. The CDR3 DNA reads TGTGCCTGGAGTCCAGGGTTCGACACTGAAGCTTTCTTT. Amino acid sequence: CAWSPGFDTEAFF.

CDR3 in DNA: TGTGCCAGCAGTCTAAGTGAGCTCGGTACGCAGTATTTT. Translating gives CASSLSELGTQYF. This chain links TRBV14 with TRBJ2-3; D not resolved. This CDR3 has 13 residues. Germline V gene sequence: CDR1 SGHDN, CDR2 FVKESK. V dropped 6 bases and J dropped 8 bases, with 15 bases sitting between them.

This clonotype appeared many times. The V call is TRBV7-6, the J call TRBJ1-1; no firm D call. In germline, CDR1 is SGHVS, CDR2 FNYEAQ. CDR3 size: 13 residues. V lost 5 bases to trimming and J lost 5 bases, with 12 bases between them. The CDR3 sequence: CASSPDPRTEAFF. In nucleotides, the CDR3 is TGTGCCAGCAGCCCCGACCCCAGGACTGAAGCTTTCTTT.